These T cell receptor beta chains were read from a single sample in a study of T cells after yellow fever vaccination. TCRdb called the 5' RACE reads again in MiXCR, with one record for every CDR3 protein. The table includes about 340,000 distinct CDR3 sequences, under 5% detected once. The sequences come from PBMCs, collected 5 days after the yellow fever booster vaccination. Receptors originate from a man younger than 35 who received the YFV17D yellow fever vaccine. Each CDR3 is given with its conserved first and last residue. Fields, in order: D gene, clone size, V gene, J gene, CDR3 protein, CDR3 DNA. D genes are given only for firm matches. The listing skips clone size in some rows; elsewhere it reads once, few, many or a size class.

D gene: .; clone size: many; V gene: TRBV5-1; J gene: TRBJ2-3; CDR3 protein: CASSLLVADTQYF; CDR3 DNA: TGCGCCAGCAGCTTGCTTGTTGCAGATACGCAGTATTTT
D gene: .; clone size: few; V gene: TRBV7-9; J gene: TRBJ2-5; CDR3 protein: CASSLSGDGQETQYF; CDR3 DNA: TGTGCCAGCAGCTTATCAGGGGACGGGCAAGAGACCCAGTACTTC
D gene: .; clone size: .; V gene: TRBV29-1; J gene: TRBJ1-1; CDR3 protein: CSVDVTGFGNTEAFF; CDR3 DNA: TGCAGCGTTGATGTAACTGGATTCGGGAACACTGAAGCTTTCTTT
D gene: .; clone size: .; V gene: TRBV7-2; J gene: TRBJ1-2; CDR3 protein: CASSFGWTARGYTF; CDR3 DNA: TGTGCCAGCAGCTTCGGCTGGACGGCGAGGGGCTACACCTTC
D gene: .; clone size: few; V gene: TRBV7-9; J gene: TRBJ2-5; CDR3 protein: CASSLGGFPETQYF; CDR3 DNA: TGTGCCAGCAGCTTAGGTGGCTTCCCAGAGACCCAGTACTTC
D gene: .; clone size: few; V gene: TRBV6-1; J gene: TRBJ2-5; CDR3 protein: CASRQGGRETQYF; CDR3 DNA: TGTGCCAGCAGGCAGGGTGGGCGAGAGACCCAGTACTTC
D gene: TRBD2; clone size: many; V gene: TRBV5-1; J gene: TRBJ2-3; CDR3 protein: CASSLEGTSPDTQYF; CDR3 DNA: TGCGCCAGCAGCTTGGAGGGGACTAGCCCAGATACGCAGTATTTT
D gene: .; clone size: few; V gene: TRBV6-2/TRBV6-3; J gene: TRBJ1-1; CDR3 protein: CASRESNTEAFF; CDR3 DNA: TGTGCCAGCAGGGAGTCGAACACTGAAGCTTTCTTT
D gene: .; clone size: few; V gene: TRBV10-3; J gene: TRBJ1-1; CDR3 protein: CAISELSGGNTEAFF; CDR3 DNA: TGTGCCATCAGTGAATTATCGGGGGGCAACACTGAAGCTTTCTTT
D gene: .; clone size: many; V gene: TRBV28; J gene: TRBJ1-1; CDR3 protein: CASRPRRGEAEAFF; CDR3 DNA: TGTGCCAGCAGACCCCGCCGGGGGGAGGCTGAAGCTTTCTTT
D gene: TRBD2; clone size: few; V gene: TRBV4-1; J gene: TRBJ2-2; CDR3 protein: CASSQAWVRGGRTGELFF; CDR3 DNA: TGCGCCAGCAGCCAAGCCTGGGTGCGGGGGGGCCGAACCGGGGAGCTGTTTTTT
D gene: TRBD2; clone size: many; V gene: TRBV24-1; J gene: TRBJ2-5; CDR3 protein: CATSDPGLAGAQETQYF; CDR3 DNA: TGTGCCACCAGTGATCCGGGACTAGCGGGGGCCCAAGAGACCCAGTACTTC
D gene: .; clone size: few; V gene: TRBV6-6; J gene: TRBJ1-1; CDR3 protein: CASSWGGASTNTEAFF; CDR3 DNA: TGTGCCAGCAGTTGGGGAGGGGCCAGCACAAACACTGAAGCTTTCTTT
D gene: TRBD1; clone size: few; V gene: TRBV7-9; J gene: TRBJ2-5; CDR3 protein: CASSSTGDGTQYF; CDR3 DNA: TGTGCCAGCAGCTCGACAGGGGATGGGACCCAGTACTTC
D gene: .; clone size: .; V gene: TRBV20-1; J gene: TRBJ2-5; CDR3 protein: CSTATQGGETQYF; CDR3 DNA: TGCAGCACAGCCACTCAGGGGGGAGAGACCCAGTACTTC
D gene: .; clone size: many; V gene: TRBV4-1; J gene: TRBJ1-1; CDR3 protein: CASSQDQGHTEAFF; CDR3 DNA: TGCGCCAGCAGCCAGGATCAGGGCCACACTGAAGCTTTCTTT
D gene: .; clone size: few; V gene: TRBV7-9; J gene: TRBJ2-6; CDR3 protein: CASSFLPSGANVLTF; CDR3 DNA: TGTGCCAGCAGCTTTTTACCCTCTGGGGCCAACGTCCTGACTTTC
D gene: .; clone size: few; V gene: TRBV7-2; J gene: TRBJ1-2; CDR3 protein: CASSWDMRNYGYTF; CDR3 DNA: TGTGCCAGCAGTTGGGACATGAGAAACTATGGCTACACCTTC
D gene: .; clone size: .; V gene: TRBV3-1; J gene: TRBJ1-2; CDR3 protein: CASSQGLHGYTF; CDR3 DNA: TGTGCCAGCAGCCAAGGACTTCATGGCTACACCTTC
D gene: .; clone size: few; V gene: TRBV20-1; J gene: TRBJ2-7; CDR3 protein: CSAEDVKGSYEQYF; CDR3 DNA: TGCAGTGCAGAGGATGTAAAGGGATCCTACGAGCAGTACTTC
D gene: .; clone size: few; V gene: TRBV3-1; J gene: TRBJ2-5; CDR3 protein: CASSQGVLGPGQETQYF; CDR3 DNA: TGTGCCAGCAGCCAAGGGGTTTTAGGGCCCGGTCAAGAGACCCAGTACTTC
D gene: .; clone size: .; V gene: TRBV9; J gene: TRBJ1-1; CDR3 protein: CASSVTVFNTEAFF; CDR3 DNA: TGTGCCAGCAGCGTGACAGTATTCAACACTGAAGCTTTCTTT
D gene: .; clone size: .; V gene: TRBV20-1; J gene: TRBJ2-5; CDR3 protein: CSARSYNPKQETQYF; CDR3 DNA: TGCAGTGCTAGATCGTACAACCCTAAACAAGAGACCCAGTACTTC
D gene: .; clone size: many; V gene: TRBV7-6; J gene: TRBJ2-1; CDR3 protein: CASSHLGVADEQFF; CDR3 DNA: TGTGCCAGCAGCCACCTGGGGGTGGCCGATGAGCAGTTCTTC
D gene: .; clone size: few; V gene: TRBV7-8; J gene: TRBJ1-5; CDR3 protein: CASSLRVLNQPQHF; CDR3 DNA: TGTGCCAGCAGCCTTAGGGTCCTTAATCAGCCCCAGCATTTT
D gene: .; clone size: many; V gene: TRBV10-2; J gene: TRBJ2-4; CDR3 protein: CATQMGGENIQYF; CDR3 DNA: TGCGCCACCCAGATGGGGGGCGAAAACATTCAGTACTTC
D gene: .; clone size: few; V gene: TRBV20-1; J gene: TRBJ2-1; CDR3 protein: CSARSTGPEQFF; CDR3 DNA: TGCAGTGCTAGATCTACAGGGCCCGAGCAGTTCTTC
D gene: .; clone size: .; V gene: TRBV3-1; J gene: TRBJ1-2; CDR3 protein: CASSQEQVGYTF; CDR3 DNA: TGTGCCAGCAGCCAAGAGCAGGTTGGCTACACCTTC
D gene: TRBD1; clone size: .; V gene: TRBV20-1; J gene: TRBJ2-3; CDR3 protein: CSASRQGNPDTQYF; CDR3 DNA: TGCAGTGCTAGTAGACAGGGGAATCCAGATACGCAGTATTTT
D gene: .; clone size: .; V gene: TRBV6-6; J gene: TRBJ1-1; CDR3 protein: CASSYGQGQVNTEAFF; CDR3 DNA: TGTGCCAGCAGTTACGGTCAGGGGCAGGTTAACACTGAAGCTTTCTTT
D gene: .; clone size: few; V gene: TRBV3-1; J gene: TRBJ2-7; CDR3 protein: CASSPRDLHYEQYF; CDR3 DNA: TGTGCCAGCAGCCCGCGGGATCTCCACTACGAGCAGTACTTC
D gene: .; clone size: many; V gene: TRBV5-1; J gene: TRBJ2-3; CDR3 protein: CASSLGRYSTDTQYF; CDR3 DNA: TGCGCCAGCAGCTTGGGCAGGTACAGCACAGATACGCAGTATTTT
D gene: .; clone size: few; V gene: TRBV7-2; J gene: TRBJ1-3; CDR3 protein: CASSPKWGSGNTIYF; CDR3 DNA: TGTGCCAGCAGCCCAAAGTGGGGGAGCGGAAACACCATATATTTT
D gene: TRBD1; clone size: many; V gene: TRBV19; J gene: TRBJ1-2; CDR3 protein: CASRPGQSYGYTF; CDR3 DNA: TGTGCCAGTAGACCGGGACAGAGCTATGGCTACACCTTC
D gene: .; clone size: many; V gene: TRBV4-3; J gene: TRBJ2-3; CDR3 protein: CASSQDFQGPPDTQYF; CDR3 DNA: TGCGCCAGCAGCCAAGATTTCCAGGGCCCACCAGATACGCAGTATTTT
D gene: .; clone size: many; V gene: TRBV29-1; J gene: TRBJ2-5; CDR3 protein: CSVTQGRETQYF; CDR3 DNA: TGCAGCGTTACACAGGGTCGGGAGACCCAGTACTTC
D gene: .; clone size: few; V gene: TRBV6-2/TRBV6-3; J gene: TRBJ1-2; CDR3 protein: CASSDPDRPSYGYTF; CDR3 DNA: TGTGCCAGCAGTGACCCCGACAGACCATCGTATGGCTACACCTTC
D gene: TRBD1; clone size: many; V gene: TRBV5-1; J gene: TRBJ2-2; CDR3 protein: CASSRDRNTGELFF; CDR3 DNA: TGCGCCAGCAGTAGGGACAGGAACACCGGGGAGCTGTTTTTT
D gene: .; clone size: few; V gene: TRBV5-1; J gene: TRBJ2-7; CDR3 protein: CASSLILHSYEQYF; CDR3 DNA: TGCGCCAGCAGCCTCATACTCCACTCCTACGAGCAGTACTTC
D gene: TRBD1; clone size: .; V gene: TRBV27; J gene: TRBJ2-3; CDR3 protein: CASSPPTGRTDTQYF; CDR3 DNA: TGTGCCAGCAGTCCCCCGACAGGGCGCACAGATACGCAGTATTTT
D gene: TRBD2; clone size: many; V gene: TRBV7-2; J gene: TRBJ2-3; CDR3 protein: CASSLARPGLPTDTQYF; CDR3 DNA: TGTGCCAGCAGCTTAGCGCGGCCGGGACTACCCACAGATACGCAGTATTTT
D gene: TRBD2; clone size: many; V gene: TRBV7-8; J gene: TRBJ2-2; CDR3 protein: CASSPRLARGVRELFF; CDR3 DNA: TGTGCCAGCAGCCCTAGACTAGCGCGGGGGGTCAGGGAGCTGTTTTTT
D gene: .; clone size: many; V gene: TRBV10-3; J gene: TRBJ2-1; CDR3 protein: CAISATLYNEQFF; CDR3 DNA: TGTGCCATCAGTGCGACACTCTACAATGAGCAGTTCTTC
D gene: TRBD1; clone size: .; V gene: TRBV27; J gene: TRBJ2-1; CDR3 protein: CASTPYGTGVSNEQFF; CDR3 DNA: TGTGCCAGCACTCCTTACGGGACAGGGGTGTCCAATGAGCAGTTCTTC
D gene: TRBD1; clone size: few; V gene: TRBV7-3; J gene: TRBJ2-5; CDR3 protein: CASSAMGDREETQYF; CDR3 DNA: TGTGCCAGCAGCGCCATGGGGGACAGAGAAGAGACCCAGTACTTC
D gene: TRBD1; clone size: many; V gene: TRBV4-3; J gene: TRBJ1-1; CDR3 protein: CASSQYRGRAVNTEAFF; CDR3 DNA: TGCGCCAGCAGCCAGTACAGGGGGCGCGCGGTGAACACTGAAGCTTTCTTT
D gene: .; clone size: many; V gene: TRBV13; J gene: TRBJ1-1; CDR3 protein: CASSLGYRMGVEAFF; CDR3 DNA: TGTGCCAGCAGCTTAGGCTATAGGATGGGGGTTGAAGCTTTCTTT
D gene: .; clone size: .; V gene: TRBV7-2; J gene: TRBJ2-2; CDR3 protein: CASSLANSGELFF; CDR3 DNA: TGTGCCAGCAGCTTAGCGAATTCCGGGGAGCTGTTTTTT
D gene: .; clone size: few; V gene: TRBV4-2; J gene: TRBJ2-3; CDR3 protein: CASRERGAADTQYF; CDR3 DNA: TGTGCCAGCCGAGAAAGGGGGGCGGCAGATACGCAGTATTTT
D gene: TRBD2; clone size: many; V gene: TRBV5-1; J gene: TRBJ2-5; CDR3 protein: CASSFGGIQETQYF; CDR3 DNA: TGCGCCAGCAGCTTCGGGGGGATCCAAGAGACCCAGTACTTC
D gene: .; clone size: few; V gene: TRBV4-1; J gene: TRBJ2-2; CDR3 protein: CASSQPTAGTGELFF; CDR3 DNA: TGCGCCAGCAGCCAGCCGACAGCGGGCACCGGGGAGCTGTTTTTT
D gene: .; clone size: .; V gene: TRBV28; J gene: TRBJ1-1; CDR3 protein: CASSSKPQGAPEAFF; CDR3 DNA: TGTGCCAGCAGTTCCAAACCGCAGGGTGCCCCTGAAGCTTTCTTT